A single sample is the source of the 18 T cell receptor beta chains below, sequenced in a study of cytomegalovirus exposure and HLA in healthy donors. This PCR relied on a set of 60 Vbeta primers and 13 Jbeta primers. Using immunoSEQ multiplex PCR, the repertoire was profiled, and TCRdb retains in-frame clones only, with some absent. The sample has about 150,000 clones; approximately 74% are singletons. The sequencing input was PBMCs. The receptors were gathered from a man in his thirties or forties in good health and CMV-seronegative.

In its sample, this clone was seen a few times. Germline and junction disagree at one end, which may indicate a read error. The chain uses TRBV6-1 and TRBJ2-2; 7 bases agree with TRBD1. Germline values: CDR1 MNHNS, CDR2 SASEGT. The CDR3 extends over 15 amino acids. DNA of the CDR3: TGTGCCAGCAGTGCAGACAGGGTGAACGCCGGGGAGCTGTTTTTT. It translates to CASSADRVNAGELFF.

The chain uses TRBV28 and TRBJ2-5, with 9 bases matching TRBD2. Germline loops: CDR1 MDHEN, CDR2 SYDVKM. The CDR3 is 14 residues long. V was pared by 3 bases and J by 4 bases, with 3 bases of the junction left unmatched. CDR3 DNA sequence: TGTGCCAGCAGTTTGGCGGGGGGGCTAGAGACCCAGTACTTC. This encodes CASSLAGGLETQYF.

The V gene is TRBV15, the J gene TRBJ2-1; 7 positions agree with TRBD2. Germline CDR1 and CDR2: LNHNV and YYDKDF (reference sequence). V lost 4 bases, J lost 0 bases, and 3 bases stayed unmatched. CDR3 length equals 15 residues. CDR3 sequence: CATSTGGPSYNEQFF. CDR3 nucleotide sequence: TGTGCCACCAGCACGGGGGGTCCCTCCTACAATGAGCAGTTCTTC.

This clone was seen a few times. V and J are TRBV19 and TRBJ1-1; the D gene is possibly TRBD1 (5 bases). Trimming pared 4 bases from V and 0 bases from J, leaving 6 bases between. The length of the CDR3 is 13 residues. CDR1 is LNHDA, CDR2 SQIVND, per germline (reference sequence). The CDR3 DNA is TGTGCCAGTAGTACAGGGCTGAACACTGAAGCTTTCTTT. Protein: CASSTGLNTEAFF. Combining the CDR3 with reference TRBV19 and TRBJ1-1 gives the whole variable domain DGGITQSPKYLFRKEGQNVTLSCEQNLNHDAMYWYRQDPGQGLRLIYYSQIVNDFQKGDIAEGYSVSREKKESFPLTVTSAQKNPTAFYLCASSTGLNTEAFFGQGTRLTVV.

V and J are TRBV28 and TRBJ2-3; TRBD2 agrees at 8 bases. CDR3 length: 15 residues. V gave up 6 bases and J gave up 1 base; unmatched junction bases: 6. Germline-derived CDR1 and CDR2 are MDHEN and SYDVKM. The CDR3 DNA reads as TGTGCCAGCAGCTTTAGCGGGGATCGCACAGATACGCAGTATTTT. Translation gives CASSFSGDRTDTQYF.

For this clone: An end of the junction differs from the germline gene, which may be a read error. The V and J genes are TRBV5-1 and TRBJ1-6; D is unclear. CDR1 is SGHRS and CDR2 is YFSETQ in the germline V gene. This CDR3 contains 14 residues. This chain's CDR3 is CASSLAGRDSPLNF. As DNA, the CDR3 is TGCGCCAGCAGCTTGGCCGGGAGGGATTCACCCCTCAACTTT.

This chain connects TRBV5-1 to TRBJ1-1, with 10 bases aligning to TRBD1. J lost 8 bases, V lost 0 bases, and 7 bases had no gene match. Germline V CDR1 and CDR2: SGHRS, YFSETQ. The CDR3 runs to 15 residues. The CDR3 coding sequence is TGCGCCAGCAGCTTGGGCTTCGGGGACAGGGGAGAAGCTTTCTTT. Protein sequence: CASSLGFGDRGEAFF.

Concerning this clone: The sample carries other DNA sequences with the same CDR3. This chain links TRBV30 with TRBJ2-1; 9 bases line up with TRBD1. V trimming: 0 bases; J trimming: 4 bases; junction bases outside the gene matches: 4. The CDR3 runs to 15 residues. Germline loops: CDR1 GTSNPN, CDR2 SVGIG (reference sequence). The CDR3 sequence is CAWSVPGQGYNEQFF. CDR3 nucleotide sequence: TGTGCCTGGAGTGTACCGGGACAGGGATACAATGAGCAGTTCTTC. Combining the CDR3 with reference TRBV30 and TRBJ2-1 gives the whole variable domain SQTIHQWPATLVQPVGSPLSLECTVEGTSNPNLYWYRQAAGRGLQLLFYSVGIGQISSEVPQNLSASRPQDRQFILSSKKLLLSDSGFYLCAWSVPGQGYNEQFFGPGTRLTVL.

Remarks on this clone: Compared with germline, one end of the junction differs, possibly owing to a read error. This chain uses TRBV6-5 with TRBJ1-2; TRBD1 matches 7 bases. Germline V gene data show CDR1 as MNHEY and CDR2 as SVGAGI. The CDR3 has 15 residues. This chain's CDR3 is CASSYSPGGMNGYPF. CDR3 nucleotide sequence: TGTGCCAGCAGTTACTCCCCAGGGGGTATGAATGGCTACCCCTTC.

This clone occurred a few times. V is TRBV12-5 and J is TRBJ1-5; 8 bases agree with TRBD1. After removal of 6 bases from V and 7 bases from J, the junction contained 8 bases not matched to a gene. This CDR3 comprises 14 residues. CDR1 is LGHNT, CDR2 FRNRAP, per germline. CDR3 loop: CASGPLQGGQPQHF. Written as DNA, the CDR3 is TGTGCTAGTGGCCCCTTACAGGGGGGACAGCCCCAGCATTTT.

The chain couples TRBV6-5 to TRBJ2-1, with D possibly TRBD1 on 6 matching bases. The CDR3 is 16 amino acids. CDR1 is MNHEY and CDR2 is SVGAGI in the germline V gene. V was clipped by 0 bases and J by 7 bases, with 16 bases between them. CDR3 sequence (DNA): TGTGCCAGCAGTTACTCGAGTGGCAGGGGTGCAAATGAGCAGTTCTTC. Translated, it gives CASSYSSGRGANEQFF.

The chain employs TRBV4-3 and TRBJ2-4, with D tentatively TRBD1 (6 bases). The V end was cut by 1 base, the J end by 1 base, with 11 bases between. The CDR3 extends over 16 amino acids. Germline V gene data show CDR1 as LGHNA and CDR2 as YSLEER. This CDR3 is CASSQGGHPAKNIQYF. The CDR3 bases are TGCGCCAGCAGCCAAGGGGGACATCCGGCCAAAAACATTCAGTACTTC.

This chain connects TRBV6-1 to TRBJ2-3, with 11 nucleotides matching TRBD2. V gave up 4 bases and J gave up 4 bases; unmatched junction bases: 7. The CDR3 length is 16 residues. CDR1 and CDR2 (germline): MNHNS, SASEGT. Here the CDR3 reads CASSVSSGGISDTQYF. DNA for the CDR3: TGTGCCAGCAGTGTTTCTAGCGGGGGGATCTCAGATACGCAGTATTTT.

This chain links TRBV2 with TRBJ2-5; D not resolved. Gene TRBJ2-7 matches the end of the DNA better, so the J call may be wrong. Germline CDR1 SNHLY, CDR2 FYNNEI. The CDR3 loop spans 11 amino acids. The CDR3 is CASSASYEQYF. The DNA for the CDR3 is TGTGCCAGCAGTGCTAGCTACGAGCAGTACTTC.

There are a few counts of this clone. Other nucleotide sequences in the sample specify the same CDR3. J is TRBJ1-6 and V is TRBV6-1, with a tentative D call TRBD1 (5 bases). This CDR3 is 13 amino acids long. Deletions cut 9 bases from V and 0 bases from J, with 6 bases between. Germline-derived CDR1 and CDR2 are MNHNS and SASEGT. The CDR3 nucleotides read TGTGCCAGTAGGGGCTCCTATAATTCACCCCTCCACTTT. This gives the protein CASRGSYNSPLHF.

The chain uses TRBV6-5 and TRBJ2-7; no firm D call. The CDR3 has 14 residues. The germline CDR1 and CDR2 sequences are MNHEY and SVGAGI. Trimming left V 0 bases short and J 5 bases short, with 11 bases between. The DNA of the CDR3 is TGTGCCAGCAGTTACTCCTACAGTCGTCACGAGCAGTACTTC. The encoded protein is CASSYSYSRHEQYF.

This chain uses TRBV15 with TRBJ2-3, with TRBD2 as a possible D gene (5 bases). Germline-derived CDR1 and CDR2 are LNHNV and YYDKDF (reference sequence). V was shortened by 0 bases and J by 1 base, with 14 bases between the two germline ends. The CDR3 contains 17 residues. CDR3 loop: CATSRDPTTGGTDTQYF. CDR3 DNA sequence: TGTGCCACCAGCAGAGATCCCACAACCGGGGGCACAGATACGCAGTATTTT. The whole variable domain, filled in from reference TRBV15 and TRBJ2-3, reads DAMVIQNPRYQVTQFGKPVTLSCSQTLNHNVMYWYQQKSSQAPKLLFHYYDKDFNNEADTPDNFQSRRPNTSFCFLDIRSPGLGDTAMYLCATSRDPTTGGTDTQYFGPGTRLTVL.

V and J are TRBV7-2 and TRBJ2-5; 10 nucleotides match TRBD2. V gave up 5 bases and J gave up 2 bases; unmatched junction bases: 14. The CDR3 sequence is 18 residues long. The germline CDR1 and CDR2 sequences are SGHTA and FQGNSA. CDR3 residues: CASSGGVFASGGQETQYF. In nucleotides, the CDR3 is TGTGCCAGCAGCGGAGGGGTTTTTGCTAGCGGGGGACAAGAGACCCAGTACTTC.